This passage covers 21 T cell receptor beta chains from one sample sequenced in a study of blood T cells in healthy people across ages. Primed by a sample-barcoded 5' primer and a J-beta primer mix, a second PCR proceeded for 7 to 11 cycles. TCRdb recomputed calls from the 5' RACE reads with MiXCR, one row per CDR3 protein. The sample lists around 1.5 million distinct CDR3 sequences, around 39% occurring once. Sample: blood. These receptors originate from a woman aged 18-29 years in good health.

This clonotype showed up just a few times. The chain carries TRBV10-3 and TRBJ1-1, with 8 bases fitting TRBD1. Germline V gene lookup returns CDR1 ENHRY and CDR2 SYGVKD. The CDR3 is 12 residues long. V shed 8 bases and J 1 base; nucleotides not matched to a gene: 0. The CDR3 region has the DNA TGTGCCATCGGACAGGGGAACACTGAAGCTTTCTTT. As protein: CAIGQGNTEAFF.

This sequence joins TRBV7-2 and TRBJ2-1; tentative D call: TRBD2 (5 bases). Germline CDR1 is SGHTA and CDR2 is FQGNSA. Trimming pared 6 bases from V and 1 base from J, leaving 13 bases between. This CDR3 comprises 15 residues. The CDR3 here is CASRPTGGSYNEQFF. The CDR3 DNA is TGTGCCAGCAGGCCAACCGGAGGTTCCTACAATGAGCAGTTCTTC.

The V and J genes are TRBV10-1 and TRBJ2-3; 7 positions agree with TRBD2. The germline CDR1 and CDR2 sequences are WNHNN and SYGVQD (reference sequence). The length of the CDR3 is 15 residues. V trimming: 8 bases; J trimming: 1 base; junction bases outside the gene matches: 9. This CDR3 reads CASPPRGEGTDTQYF. In DNA form, the CDR3 reads TGCGCCAGCCCACCCCGGGGGGAGGGCACAGATACGCAGTATTTT.

The chain is built from TRBV10-3 and TRBJ1-6; D is unresolved. The CDR3 is 12 amino acids. The V end lost 4 bases, the J end lost 13 bases, and 11 bases lay between the germline ends. CDR1 ENHRY and CDR2 SYGVKD come from the germline V gene. The CDR3: CAISGPAEPLHF. The CDR3, as DNA: TGTGCCATCAGTGGACCAGCTGAGCCCCTCCACTTT.

J is TRBJ2-1 and V is TRBV2; weak D call: TRBD1 (5 bases). This CDR3 is built from 14 residues. The germline CDR1 and CDR2 sequences are SNHLY and FYNNEI. Trimming shortened V by 8 bases and J by 2 bases, and 13 bases separated the two germline ends. Here the CDR3 DNA reads TGTGCCAGCCCCAGGACAAGTACCTACAATGAGCAGTTCTTC. It yields the protein CASPRTSTYNEQFF.

The chain uses TRBV7-2 and TRBJ2-1; D not resolved. The CDR3 runs 15 residues. Germline CDR1 is SGHTA and CDR2 is FQGNSA. The V and J ends lost 5 bases and 3 bases respectively, with 14 bases between them. CDR3 DNA sequence: TGTGCCAGCAGCCCAGACTTCCGCAGCTACAATGAGCAGTTCTTC. The encoded protein is CASSPDFRSYNEQFF.

This rearrangement joins TRBV6-1 to TRBJ2-7; TRBD1 or TRBD2 may be the D gene (6 bases each). Germline CDR1 is MNHNS and CDR2 is SASEGT. Trimming removed 8 bases at V and 2 bases at J, with 25 bases between. This CDR3 is built from 17 residues. CDR3 in DNA: TGTGCCAGCGCCATAACAGGGAATCGAGCGGGCCCCTACGAGCAGTACTTC. Residues: CASAITGNRAGPYEQYF.

The CDR3 DNA sequence: TGCGCCAGCAGCCAGAGTGTCCGGACAGGGTATAACGAGCAGTACTTC. This translates into CASSQSVRTGYNEQYF. This chain joins TRBV4-1 and TRBJ2-5; 8 bases line up with TRBD1. The assigned J gene may be wrong: the sequence end matches TRBJ2-7 better. Germline values: CDR1 MGHRA, CDR2 YSYEKL. This CDR3 has 16 amino acids.

The chain links TRBV25-1 to TRBJ2-5, with 7 bases identical to TRBD2. This CDR3 is built from 14 residues. The V and J ends lost 2 bases and 5 bases, in that order; junction bases with no gene match: 5. Germline CDR1 is MGHDK and CDR2 is SYGVNS. The CDR3 spells CASSEARAGETQYF. CDR3 in DNA: TGTGCCAGCAGTGAAGCAAGAGCGGGGGAGACCCAGTACTTC.

This clonotype was observed at least ten times. The rearrangement links TRBV7-9 to TRBJ1-1, with 8 bases lining up with TRBD1. Losses at the gene ends were 3 bases for V and 1 base for J; bases not matched to a gene: 1. Per germline, CDR1 SEHNR and CDR2 FQNEAQ (reference sequence). This CDR3 contains 14 residues. CDR3 DNA sequence: TGTGCCAGCAGCTTTGGACAGGGGAACACTGAAGCTTTCTTT. Amino acid sequence: CASSFGQGNTEAFF.

The V and J genes are TRBV4-1 and TRBJ2-4, with 9 bases lining up with TRBD1. The tail of the sequence fits TRBJ2-7 better, so the J call may be wrong. The length of the CDR3 is 14 residues. CDR1 and CDR2 from the germline V gene are MGHRA and YSYEKL. CDR3 nucleotide sequence: TGCGCCAGCAGCCAAGGGACAGGGGATTTCGAGCAGTACTTC. Its protein is CASSQGTGDFEQYF.

As for this clonotype: A much larger clonotype is one base distant, so this may be a read error. This rearrangement joins TRBV10-3 to TRBJ2-7, with D perhaps TRBD2 (5 bases). V was cut by 6 bases and J by 6 bases, with 18 bases left in between. CDR1 and CDR2 (germline): ENHRY, SYGVKD. The CDR3 has 14 residues. The CDR3 region has the DNA TGTGCCATCAGGGATATACTAGAATCCGGCGAGCAGTACTTC. As protein: CAIRDILESGEQYF.

The genes are TRBV6-1 and TRBJ1-5; 8 bases are shared with TRBD1. J was trimmed by 1 base and V by 6 bases; bases with no gene match: 11. The CDR3 runs to 17 residues. CDR1 MNHNS and CDR2 SASEGT come from the germline V gene. CDR3 sequence (DNA): TGTGCCAGCAGCCCACAAGGACAGGGCGTGAGCAATCAGCCCCAGCATTTT. Protein: CASSPQGQGVSNQPQHF.

This sequence joins TRBV21-1 and TRBJ2-3; the D call TRBD1 from the table was never checked on the DNA. TRBV21-1 is an annotated pseudogene. The CDR3 loop spans 17 amino acids. For the CDR3, the DNA is TGTGCCAGCAGCAAAGAAGGGGACAGGGGTGGCACAGATACGCAGTATTTT. This codes for CASSKEGDRGGTDTQYF.

The chain recombines TRBV6-5 with TRBJ1-1, with 7 positions matching TRBD1. After removal of 4 bases from V and 6 bases from J, the junction contained 11 bases not matched to a gene. This CDR3 has 15 amino acids. The germline gives CDR1 MNHEY, CDR2 SVGAGI. The CDR3 DNA is TGTGCCAGCAGTTCATCCGGGACAGTACAGTCTGAAGCTTTCTTT. Protein sequence: CASSSSGTVQSEAFF.

In its sample, this clonotype was seen once. The rearrangement links TRBV5-4 to TRBJ2-1; TRBD2 aligns across 14 bases. Per germline, CDR1 SGHNT and CDR2 YYREEE (reference sequence). CDR3 length: 17 amino acids. V was pared by 4 bases and J by 6 bases, with 9 bases of the junction left unmatched. Written as DNA, the CDR3 is TGTGCCAGCAGCCGCGGACTAGCGGGAGGTCGAAGCAATGAGCAGTTCTTC. This codes for CASSRGLAGGRSNEQFF. The full variable domain, completed using reference TRBV5-4 and TRBJ2-1, is ETGVTQSPTHLIKTRGQQVTLRCSSQSGHNTVSWYQQALGQGPQFIFQYYREEENGRGNFPPRFSGLQFPNYSSELNVNALELDDSALYLCASSRGLAGGRSNEQFFGPGTRLTVL.

This clonotype was recorded many times. The chain employs TRBV5-1 and TRBJ2-1, with 14 bases identical to TRBD2. The germline CDR1 and CDR2 sequences are SGHRS and YFSETQ. The CDR3 is made up of 18 amino acids. V trimming: 2 bases; J trimming: 3 bases; junction bases outside the gene matches: 7. CDR3 DNA: TGCGCCAGCAGCTTCGGACTAGCGGGGGGTCCGTACTACAATGAGCAGTTCTTC. It specifies CASSFGLAGGPYYNEQFF.

V and J are TRBV7-2 and TRBJ2-3, with 9 bases fitting TRBD2. The CDR3 is 17 residues long. Germline-derived CDR1 and CDR2 are SGHTA and FQGNSA. With 4 bases clipped from V and 2 bases from J, the junction kept 10 bases outside the gene matches. This CDR3 reads CASSSEPLAGDTDTQYF. CDR3 coding DNA: TGTGCCAGCAGCTCCGAACCCTTAGCGGGGGACACAGATACGCAGTATTTT.

This chain uses TRBV7-2 with TRBJ2-1; D gene unclear. The CDR3 has 15 residues. Germline V CDR1 and CDR2: SGHTA, FQGNSA. V lost 4 bases and J lost 4, with 14 bases in between. The CDR3 DNA is TGTGCCAGCAGCTATATAACGGCCCTATACAATGAGCAGTTCTTC. Translated, it gives CASSYITALYNEQFF. Full variable domain (remainder filled in from reference TRBV7-2 and TRBJ2-1): GAGVSQSPSNKVTEKGKDVELRCDPISGHTALYWYRQSLGQGLEFLIYFQGNSAPDKSGLPSDRFSAERTGGSVSTLTIQRTQQEDSAVYLCASSYITALYNEQFFGPGTRLTVL.

V and J are TRBV7-2 and TRBJ2-1; perhaps TRBD2 as D (5 bases). The V gene's germline CDR1 is SGHTA and CDR2 FQGNSA. The CDR3 has 17 residues. The V end lost 3 bases, the J end lost 4 bases, and 19 bases lay between the germline ends. The CDR3 here is CASSFSPQADIYNEQFF. Written as DNA, the CDR3 is TGTGCCAGCAGCTTTTCACCCCAAGCGGATATATACAATGAGCAGTTCTTC.

This clonotype was counted a single time. The V call is TRBV6-1, the J call TRBJ2-1; D gene unclear. With the DNA end fitting TRBJ2-7 better, the J assignment may be wrong. Germline CDR1 and CDR2: MNHNS and SASEGT. CDR3 length equals 13 residues. CDR3 amino acids: CASRYFRGDEQYF. DNA of the CDR3: TGTGCCAGCAGATACTTCAGAGGCGACGAGCAGTACTTC.